Listed below are T cell receptor beta chains from one sample, sequenced in a study of T cell responses to AZD1222 COVID-19 vaccine. The repertoire was sequenced with immunoSEQ multiplex PCR; TCRdb's copy has only in-frame clones and lacks some. Of fewer than 200,000 clones in the sample, approximately 94% were seen once. Sequenced here: peripheral blood, sampled 28 days after the second AZD1222 dose. The source is an adult who received the AZD1222 COVID-19 vaccine. CDR3s include the opening cysteine and the closing phenylalanine or tryptophan.

j_call	v_call	cdr3_aa
TRBJ2-7	TRBV5-4	CASSSPSDRGLEQYF
TRBJ1-5	TRBV29-1	CSAGQNNQPQHF
TRBJ2-1	TRBV9	CASSSGLFPEQFF
TRBJ2-1	TRBV20-1	CSASIFGGIPDNEQFF
TRBJ1-2	TRBV28	CASSLTRDRTNYGYTF
TRBJ1-1	TRBV2	CASRGTGGLGTEAFF
TRBJ2-7	TRBV28	CATGGSTGVTEQYF
TRBJ2-1	TRBV11-3	CASRKPGGVNEQFF
TRBJ1-2	TRBV2	CASSEGQGTYGYTF
TRBJ2-7	TRBV7-3	CASSLSPGTLYEQYF
TRBJ1-2	TRBV20-1	CSASGRDRRSSNYGYTF
TRBJ2-5	TRBV20-1	CSASFGAQETQYF
TRBJ1-6	TRBV5-4	CASRPRDRGENSPLHF
TRBJ1-3	TRBV30	CAWSVLVGNTIYF
TRBJ2-5	TRBV28	CASSLRGRSGRETQYF
TRBJ1-1	TRBV7-6	CASSLAGINTEAFF
TRBJ1-2	TRBV5-4	CASSFVEMGYGYTF
TRBJ1-5	TRBV2	CASMGRIGNQPQHF
TRBJ1-2	TRBV30	CAWSVSSPRGYTF
TRBJ1-2	TRBV3-1/TRBV3-2	CASSQDGRGNNYGYTF
TRBJ2-1	TRBV2	CASSGNEQFF
TRBJ1-1	TRBV6-1	CASSDRGDTEAFF
TRBJ2-2	TRBV10-3	CAISAPGQGISDTGELFF
TRBJ1-1	TRBV9	CASSPRGGINTEAFF
TRBJ2-1	TRBV7-2	CASSPASGRQYNEQFF
TRBJ2-1	TRBV28	CASRLAGESAYNEQFF
TRBJ1-1	TRBV18	CASSPSGITEAFF
TRBJ1-5	TRBV27	CASRGFGEQPQHF
TRBJ2-5	TRBV7-8	CASNGIAGRGAETQYF
TRBJ2-2	TRBV7-9	CASSPRLGLAVAELFF
TRBJ1-3	TRBV6-1	CASSEATTGGNTIYF
TRBJ2-7	TRBV7-9	CASTPEQGAYEQYF
TRBJ1-5	TRBV28	CASTGDNSNQPQHF
TRBJ1-2	TRBV6-5	CASSLQTGGKYGYTF
TRBJ1-1	TRBV20-1	CSASTQLNTEAFF
TRBJ2-1	TRBV4-3	CASSQVDLAGGLVYEQFF
TRBJ1-2	TRBV14	CASSPRTGSIYGYTF
TRBJ1-5	TRBV6-2/TRBV6-3	CASSVSGEAAYSNQPQHF
TRBJ1-6	TRBV4-1	CASSQDDRGNSPLHF
TRBJ1-5	TRBV28	CASSFWQVSNQPQHF
TRBJ2-1	TRBV3-1/TRBV3-2	CASSQGRGIVNEQFF
TRBJ1-1	TRBV5-4	CASSLRTEAFF
TRBJ1-3	TRBV6-6	CATSGLSSGNTIYF